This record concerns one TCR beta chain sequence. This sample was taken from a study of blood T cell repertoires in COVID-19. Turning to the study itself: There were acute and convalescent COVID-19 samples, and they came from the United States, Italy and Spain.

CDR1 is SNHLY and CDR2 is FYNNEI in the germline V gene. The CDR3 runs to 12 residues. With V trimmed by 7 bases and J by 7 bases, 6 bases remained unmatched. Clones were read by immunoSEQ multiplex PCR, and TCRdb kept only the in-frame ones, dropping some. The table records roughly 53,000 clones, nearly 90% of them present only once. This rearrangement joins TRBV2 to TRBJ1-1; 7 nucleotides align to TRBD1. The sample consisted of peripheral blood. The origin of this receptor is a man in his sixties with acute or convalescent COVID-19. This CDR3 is CASIFRDSEAFF. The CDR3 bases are TGTGCCAGCATCTTCCGGGACAGTGAAGCTTTCTTT.